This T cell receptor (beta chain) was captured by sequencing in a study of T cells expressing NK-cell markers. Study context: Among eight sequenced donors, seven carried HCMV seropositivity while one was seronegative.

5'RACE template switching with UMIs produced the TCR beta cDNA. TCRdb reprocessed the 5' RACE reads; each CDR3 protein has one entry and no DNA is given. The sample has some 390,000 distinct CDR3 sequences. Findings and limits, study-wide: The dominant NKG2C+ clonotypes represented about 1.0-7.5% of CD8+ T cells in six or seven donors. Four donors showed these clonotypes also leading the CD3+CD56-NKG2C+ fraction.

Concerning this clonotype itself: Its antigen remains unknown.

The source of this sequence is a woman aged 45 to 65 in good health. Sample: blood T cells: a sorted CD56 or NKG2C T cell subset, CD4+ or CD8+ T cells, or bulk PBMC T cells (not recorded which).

CDR3 loop: CASGGGNIQYF. The V and J genes are TRBV6-5 and TRBJ2-4; there is no DNA to check the TCRdb D call of TRBD2. The germline V gene has CDR1 MNHEY and CDR2 SVGAGI. The CDR3 totals 11 residues.